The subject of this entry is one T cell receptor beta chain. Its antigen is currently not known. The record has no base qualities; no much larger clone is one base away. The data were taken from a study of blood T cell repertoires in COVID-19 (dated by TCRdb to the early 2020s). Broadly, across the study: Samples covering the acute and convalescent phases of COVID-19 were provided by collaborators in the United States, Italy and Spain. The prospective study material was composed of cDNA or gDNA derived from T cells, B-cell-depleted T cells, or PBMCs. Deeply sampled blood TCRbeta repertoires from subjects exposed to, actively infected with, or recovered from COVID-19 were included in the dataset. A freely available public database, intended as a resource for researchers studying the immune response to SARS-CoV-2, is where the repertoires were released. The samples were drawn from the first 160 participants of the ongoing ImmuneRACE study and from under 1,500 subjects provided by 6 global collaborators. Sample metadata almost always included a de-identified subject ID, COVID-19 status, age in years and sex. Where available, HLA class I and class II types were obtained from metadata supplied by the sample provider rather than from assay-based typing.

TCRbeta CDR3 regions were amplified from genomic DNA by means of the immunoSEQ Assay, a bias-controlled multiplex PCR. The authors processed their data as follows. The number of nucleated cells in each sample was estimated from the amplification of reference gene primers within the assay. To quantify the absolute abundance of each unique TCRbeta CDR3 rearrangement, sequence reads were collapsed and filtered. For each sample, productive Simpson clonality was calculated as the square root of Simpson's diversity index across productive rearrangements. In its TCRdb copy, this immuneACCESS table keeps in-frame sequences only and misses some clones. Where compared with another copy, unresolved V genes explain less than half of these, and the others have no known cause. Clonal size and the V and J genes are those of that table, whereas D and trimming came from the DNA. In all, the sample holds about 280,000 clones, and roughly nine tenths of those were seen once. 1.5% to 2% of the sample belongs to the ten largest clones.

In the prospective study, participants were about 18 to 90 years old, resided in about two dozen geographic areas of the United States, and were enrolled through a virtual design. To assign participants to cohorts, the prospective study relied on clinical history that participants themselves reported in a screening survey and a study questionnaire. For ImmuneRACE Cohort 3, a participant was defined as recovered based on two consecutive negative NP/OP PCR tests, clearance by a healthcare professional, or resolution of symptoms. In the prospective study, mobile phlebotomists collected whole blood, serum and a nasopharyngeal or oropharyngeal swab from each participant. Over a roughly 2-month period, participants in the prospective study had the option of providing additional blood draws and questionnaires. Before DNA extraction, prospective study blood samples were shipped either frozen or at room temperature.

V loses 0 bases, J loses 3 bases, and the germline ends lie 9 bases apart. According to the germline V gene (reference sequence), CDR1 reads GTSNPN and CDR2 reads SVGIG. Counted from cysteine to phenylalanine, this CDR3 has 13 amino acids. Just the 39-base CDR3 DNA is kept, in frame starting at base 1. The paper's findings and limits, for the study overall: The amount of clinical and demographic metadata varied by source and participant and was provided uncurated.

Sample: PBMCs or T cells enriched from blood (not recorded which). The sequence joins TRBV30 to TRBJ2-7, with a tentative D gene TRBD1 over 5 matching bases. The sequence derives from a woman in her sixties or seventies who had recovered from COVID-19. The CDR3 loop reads CAWSVNRGYEQYF. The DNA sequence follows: TGTGCCTGGAGTGTTAATAGGGGCTACGAGCAGTACTTC.